Given below is one T cell receptor beta chain in context. Data came from immunoSEQ multiplex PCR; TCRdb stores just in-frame clones and leaves some out. The data contain about 80,000 clones, more than 90% of them singletons. The sample belongs to a study of T cell changes during pregnancy in multiple sclerosis. V lost 0 bases and J 1 base, leaving 14 bases between the germline ends. In germline, CDR1 is SGDLS, CDR2 YYNGEE. The CDR3 contains 16 residues. This TCR was sampled from a female donor with multiple sclerosis, enrolled in a pregnancy study. The material was CD4+ T cells from peripheral blood mononuclear cells, obtained before pregnancy. The chain uses TRBV9 and TRBJ2-7, with D perhaps matching TRBD1 (5 bases). The CDR3 bases are TGTGCCAGCAGCGTAGATGACAGAGTAAGATCCTACGAGCAGTACTTC. It is translated as CASSVDDRVRSYEQYF. The variable domain in full, with the rest retrieved from reference TRBV9 and TRBJ2-7, is DSGVTQTPKHLITATGQRVTLRCSPRSGDLSVYWYQQSLDQGLQFLIQYYNGEERAKGNILERFSAQQFPDLHSELNLSSLELGDSALYFCASSVDDRVRSYEQYFGPGTRLTVT.